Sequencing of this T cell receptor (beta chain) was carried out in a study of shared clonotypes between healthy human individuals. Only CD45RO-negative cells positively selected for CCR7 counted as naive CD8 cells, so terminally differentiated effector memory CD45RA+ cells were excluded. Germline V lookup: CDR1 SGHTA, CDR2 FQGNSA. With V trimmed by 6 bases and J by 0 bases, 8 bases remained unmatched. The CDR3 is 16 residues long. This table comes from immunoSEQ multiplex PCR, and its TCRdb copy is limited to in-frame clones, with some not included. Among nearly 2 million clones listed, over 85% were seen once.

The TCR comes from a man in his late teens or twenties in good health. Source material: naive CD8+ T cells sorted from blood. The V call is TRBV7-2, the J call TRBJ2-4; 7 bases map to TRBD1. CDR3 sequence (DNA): TGTGCCAGCAGACCCGGGACAGAGGCAGCCAAAAACATTCAGTACTTC. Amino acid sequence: CASRPGTEAAKNIQYF.